This entry describes one TCR beta chain. The data were obtained in a study of blood T cell repertoires in COVID-19. On the study more broadly: COVID-19 samples from acute and convalescent phases originated in the United States, Italy and Spain. PBMCs, B-cell-depleted T cells, or T cells were the source of the cDNA or gDNA that made up the material.

The germline V and J ends were trimmed by 2 bases and 3 bases, with 11 bases remaining between them. This CDR3 has 15 amino acids. The V gene's germline CDR1 is ENHRY and CDR2 SYGVKD. Authors' processing steps: From reference gene primer amplification, estimates of nucleated cell counts were derived. Using immunoSEQ multiplex PCR, the repertoire was profiled, and TCRdb retains in-frame clones only, with some absent. V, J and clone size are those of that table, while D and trimming were read from the DNA. The data show 95,000 to 150,000 clones, about 88% seen once. The chain combines TRBV10-3 with TRBJ1-3, with D possibly being TRBD1 (6 bases). The sequence came from a human donor in a cohort sampled during active COVID-19. The material sequenced was peripheral blood. The CDR3 DNA is TGTGCCATCAGTGAGCCAGGGACACATGGAAACACCATATATTTT. This codes for CAISEPGTHGNTIYF.